A single sample is the source of the 29 T cell receptor beta chains below, sequenced in a study of blood T cell repertoires in COVID-19. The repertoire was sequenced with immunoSEQ multiplex PCR; TCRdb's copy has only in-frame clones and lacks some. The data show 200,000 to 300,000 clones, 80% to 90% seen once. Sequencing input: peripheral blood. Receptors were obtained from a woman aged 40 to 50 who had recovered from COVID-19.

V and J are TRBV7-9 and TRBJ2-3, with TRBD2 identical over 7 bases. Germline CDR1 reads SEHNR; CDR2 reads FQNEAQ (reference sequence). The CDR3 extends over 14 amino acids. J was trimmed by 6 bases and V by 1 base; bases with no gene match: 4. The CDR3 here is CASSLGLARDTQYF. The CDR3 nucleotides are TGTGCCAGCAGCTTAGGACTAGCTCGCGATACGCAGTATTTT.

V is TRBV12-3 or TRBV12-4 and J is TRBJ1-1; D ambiguous. The CDR3 consists of 13 residues. Trimming removed 6 bases at V and 1 base at J, with 9 bases between. The CDR3 here is CASSSPRNTEAFF. For the CDR3, the DNA is TGTGCCAGCAGCTCTCCCCGGAACACTGAAGCTTTCTTT.

The chain carries TRBV5-1 and TRBJ1-1, with a possible D match to TRBD1 (5 bases). Between the trimmed V and J ends, which lost 7 bases and 0 bases, there was a span of 13 bases. The V gene's germline CDR1 is SGHRS and CDR2 YFSETQ. This CDR3 has 14 residues. The chain's CDR3 is CASRPGSMNTEAFF. The CDR3, as DNA: TGCGCCAGCCGCCCAGGGTCTATGAACACTGAAGCTTTCTTT.

A single count supports this clone. This chain connects TRBV13 to TRBJ1-2; D is undetermined. Deletions cut 5 bases from V and 8 bases from J, with 12 bases between. Germline V CDR1 and CDR2: PRHDT, FYEKMQ (reference sequence). The CDR3 has 12 amino acids. DNA for the CDR3: TGTGCCAGCAGCACAAAGACTCGCGGCTACACCTTC. Amino acid sequence: CASSTKTRGYTF.

This rearrangement joins TRBV3-1 (or the pseudogene TRBV3-2) to TRBJ2-2; D remains ambiguous. The germline V and J ends were trimmed by 9 bases and 5 bases, with 10 bases remaining between them. Per germline, CDR1 LGHDT and CDR2 YNNKEL (reference sequence). The CDR3 loop spans 12 amino acids. This CDR3 reads CASGRGTGELFF. The DNA for the CDR3 is TGTGCCAGTGGTCGCGGTACCGGGGAGCTGTTTTTT.

The chain couples TRBV24-1 to TRBJ2-3; TRBD2 matches 9 bases. J was trimmed by 4 bases and V by 2 bases; bases with no gene match: 6. CDR3 length: 16 amino acids. Germline CDR1 KGHDR, CDR2 SFDVKD. The CDR3 region has the DNA TGTGCCACCAGTGATTCTCGCGGGGGGGCCTCAGATACGCAGTATTTT. It translates to CATSDSRGGASDTQYF.

The genes are TRBV7-8 and TRBJ2-7; D is unresolved. There are 15 residues in the CDR3. Germline V lookup: CDR1 SGHVS, CDR2 FQNEAQ. The germline V and J ends were trimmed by 5 bases and 0 bases, with 14 bases remaining between them. The CDR3 loop reads CASSPTRSSSYEQYF. CDR3 nucleotide sequence: TGTGCCAGCAGCCCCACGCGGTCTAGCTCCTACGAGCAGTACTTC.

This clone has only one observation. The rearrangement links TRBV30 to TRBJ2-3, with TRBD1 identical over 8 bases. Germline CDR1 GTSNPN, CDR2 SVGIG (reference sequence). The CDR3 spans 17 residues. Trimming at V came to 1 base and at J to 1 base, leaving 10 bases not matched to a gene. The CDR3 here is CAWSATRGPRGTDTQYF. The CDR3 nucleotides are TGTGCCTGGAGTGCGACCAGGGGGCCGCGGGGCACAGATACGCAGTATTTT.

The gene calls are TRBV6-5 and TRBJ2-5; possible D gene TRBD1, 6 bases. The V end lost 7 bases, the J end lost 5 bases, and 20 bases lay between the germline ends. Germline V lookup: CDR1 MNHEY, CDR2 SVGAGI. The CDR3 length is 15 residues. CDR3 nucleotides: TGTGCCAGCATCTTTGGGGGCTGGAGCCTGGAGACCCAGTACTTC. Translated: CASIFGGWSLETQYF.

This sequence joins TRBV2 and TRBJ1-1; D is uncertain. Germline V gene sequence: CDR1 SNHLY, CDR2 FYNNEI. V was clipped by 7 bases and J by 3 bases, with 12 bases between them. This CDR3 region has 13 residues. Written as DNA, the CDR3 is TGTGCCAGCAAATTACGACGGGACACTGAAGCTTTCTTT. This codes for CASKLRRDTEAFF.

The CDR3 protein is CASSLGGGQGTGELFF. DNA of the CDR3: TGTGCCAGCAGCTTAGGCGGGGGACAGGGCACCGGGGAGCTGTTTTTT. The rearrangement uses TRBV7-9 and TRBJ2-2, with TRBD1 matching over 9 bases. V lost 1 base to trimming and J lost 4 bases; unmatched junction nucleotides: 4. This CDR3 has 16 residues. Germline values: CDR1 SEHNR, CDR2 FQNEAQ (reference sequence).

The count of this clone is one. The chain recombines TRBV5-4 with TRBJ2-7; D may be TRBD2 (6 bases). Looked up from germline, CDR1 is SGHNT and CDR2 is YYREEE (reference sequence). V lost 3 bases and J 0 bases, leaving 13 bases between the germline ends. This CDR3 has 15 amino acids. CDR3 sequence (DNA): TGTGCCAGCAGCTCTCCGGGACTCAGCTCCTACGAGCAGTACTTC. Protein sequence: CASSSPGLSSYEQYF.

The genes are TRBV29-1 and TRBJ2-3; D may be TRBD1 (6 bases). This CDR3 comprises 14 residues. The V and J ends lost 4 bases and 2 bases respectively, with 13 bases between them. CDR1 is SQVTM and CDR2 is ANQGSEA in the germline V gene. Written as DNA, the CDR3 is TGCAGCGTTGTACAGGGAGCGATCACAGATACGCAGTATTTT. This sequence encodes CSVVQGAITDTQYF.

Only one count was recorded for this clone. This sequence joins TRBV7-3 and TRBJ2-3; 8 bases are a match to TRBD2. Germline CDR1 SGHTA, CDR2 FQGTGA. The CDR3 length is 15 residues. V gave up 5 bases and J gave up 5 bases; unmatched junction bases: 9. The DNA for the CDR3 is TGTGCCAGCAGCCCCACCGGGGGGGCCGAAGATACGCAGTATTTT. Translation gives CASSPTGGAEDTQYF.

Written as DNA, the CDR3 is TGTGCCAGCAGCTTGGCCTCGGTTGGCAATCAGCCCCAGCATTTT. Its translation: CASSLASVGNQPQHF. V gene TRBV5-6 combines with J gene TRBJ1-5; D is undetermined. Germline V gene sequence: CDR1 SGHDT, CDR2 YYEEEE. The CDR3 runs 15 residues. With 0 bases removed from V and 2 bases from J, the gap between germline ends came to 9 bases.

This chain joins TRBV7-9 and TRBJ2-2; the D is unclear. The CDR3 contains 16 residues. The germline V gene encodes CDR1 SEHNR and CDR2 FQNEAQ (reference sequence). V shed 8 bases and J shed 0 bases, with 16 bases lying between them. The CDR3: CASSQWALANTGELFF. DNA of the CDR3: TGTGCCAGCTCTCAGTGGGCTCTCGCGAACACCGGGGAGCTGTTTTTT.

This chain links TRBV2 with TRBJ1-2; 7 bases align to TRBD1. The CDR3 runs to 15 residues. Trimming took 5 bases from V and 5 from J; bases not matched to a gene: 11. Per the germline V gene, CDR1 is SNHLY and CDR2 is FYNNEI. The CDR3 sequence: CASSFTLGTEYGYTF. In DNA, the CDR3 is TGTGCCAGCAGTTTTACATTAGGGACAGAGTATGGCTACACCTTC.

This rearrangement joins TRBV14 to TRBJ1-3; TRBD1 matches 7 bases. CDR1 and CDR2 (germline): SGHDN, FVKESK. V shed 2 bases, J shed 3 bases, and the junction held 7 bases outside the gene matches. The CDR3 extends over 16 amino acids. The CDR3, as DNA: TGTGCCAGCAGCCAACGACAGGGAAGGCTTGGAAACACCATATATTTT. Protein product: CASSQRQGRLGNTIYF.

The chain joins TRBV11-2 to TRBJ2-1, with 7 bases identical to TRBD2. V shed 2 bases, J shed 4 bases, and the junction held 11 bases outside the gene matches. Germline V gene data show CDR1 as SGHAT and CDR2 as FQNNGV. There are 17 residues in the CDR3. This CDR3 reads CASSLRTKGRGYNEQFF. CDR3 nucleotide sequence: TGTGCCAGCAGCTTACGAACCAAAGGGCGGGGGTACAATGAGCAGTTCTTC.

The V gene is TRBV5-4, the J gene TRBJ1-1, with 9 bases aligning to TRBD1. From germline, CDR1 is SGHNT and CDR2 YYREEE (reference sequence). V lost 4 bases to trimming and J lost 5 bases; unmatched junction nucleotides: 9. The CDR3 length is 15 residues. The CDR3 reads CASSAIQGAYTEAFF. CDR3 DNA: TGTGCCAGCAGCGCCATACAGGGGGCATATACTGAAGCTTTCTTT.

The chain employs TRBV3-1 (or the pseudogene TRBV3-2) and TRBJ1-5, with a weak D call TRBD1 (5 bases). Per the germline V gene, CDR1 is LGHDT and CDR2 is YNNKEL (reference sequence). Trimming left V 4 bases short and J 3 bases short, with 13 bases between. The CDR3 has 15 amino acids. DNA for the CDR3: TGTGCCAGCAGCCCCCTGGGGGGGAACAATCAGCCCCAGCATTTT. Its protein product is CASSPLGGNNQPQHF.

The chain recombines TRBV5-1 with TRBJ2-7; D may be TRBD1 (5 bases). The CDR3 has 15 residues. Per germline, CDR1 SGHRS and CDR2 YFSETQ. The ends were cut back, 3 bases at V and 5 bases at J, with 18 bases in the middle. The CDR3 protein is CASSSGQGLYHEQYF. CDR3 bases: TGCGCCAGCAGCTCTGGGCAGGGCCTCTACCACGAGCAGTACTTC.

The chain is built from TRBV6-5 and TRBJ1-5, with D perhaps TRBD1 (5 bases). CDR1 MNHEY and CDR2 SVGAGI come from the germline V gene. V lost 0 bases and J lost 5, with 11 bases in between. This CDR3 spans 15 amino acids. Written as DNA, the CDR3 is TGTGCCAGCAGTTACTCGGGTGGAGGGGATCAGCCCCAGCATTTT. The encoded protein is CASSYSGGGDQPQHF.

The rearrangement uses TRBV12-5 and TRBJ1-2; the D is unclear. From germline, CDR1 is LGHNT and CDR2 FRNRAP. The CDR3 is 13 residues long. V was cut by 2 bases and J by 6 bases, with 10 bases left in between. In nucleotides, the CDR3 is TGTGCTAGTGGTTTGAACGGGGATAATGGCTACACCTTC. It codes for CASGLNGDNGYTF.

This clone was found once. J is TRBJ2-7 and V is TRBV2, with a possible D match to TRBD2 (5 bases). Trimming shortened V by 7 bases and J by 4 bases, and 23 bases separated the two germline ends. From germline, CDR1 is SNHLY and CDR2 FYNNEI. The CDR3 loop spans 16 amino acids. CDR3 amino acids: CASTDASGLARYEQYF. CDR3 coding DNA: TGTGCCAGCACGGATGCCTCGGGGTTGGCGCGGTACGAGCAGTACTTC.

The V gene is TRBV23-1, the J gene TRBJ2-7; D is unresolved. TRBV23-1 is filed as an ORF, its function uncertain. Trimming took off 0 bases at V and 2 bases at J, with 8 bases between the two ends. The CDR3 is 14 amino acids. DNA for the CDR3: TGCGCCAGCAGTCAATCGTGGGCAACCTACGAGCAGTACTTC. This encodes CASSQSWATYEQYF.

The table lists this clone with a count of one. This chain connects TRBV9 to TRBJ2-3; 13 bases line up with TRBD2. This CDR3 has 18 residues. Trimming took 4 bases from V and 2 from J; bases not matched to a gene: 10. Germline V gene sequence: CDR1 SGDLS, CDR2 YYNGEE. The CDR3 loop is CASSRLAGGPGLTDTQYF. CDR3 DNA: TGTGCCAGCAGCCGACTAGCGGGGGGCCCTGGGCTCACAGATACGCAGTATTTT.

J is TRBJ1-1 and V is TRBV7-6; D possibly corresponds to TRBD1 (6 bases). The CDR3 totals 17 residues. Trimming removed 5 bases from V and 1 base from J, with 20 bases in between. Per the germline V gene, CDR1 is SGHVS and CDR2 is FNYEAQ. CDR3 region: CASSQNPAGTKNTEAFF. The CDR3 DNA reads as TGTGCCAGCAGCCAAAACCCCGCCGGGACAAAGAACACTGAAGCTTTCTTT.

The chain has TRBV19 and TRBJ1-1; 7 positions match TRBD1. Germline-derived CDR1 and CDR2 are LNHDA and SQIVND (reference sequence). V lost 4 bases, J lost 4 bases, and 9 bases stayed unmatched. This CDR3 has 15 residues. The CDR3 region has the DNA TGTGCCAGTAGTAAGACAGGGACCTTGGGCACTGAAGCTTTCTTT. It is translated as CASSKTGTLGTEAFF.